Below are 25 T cell receptor beta chains sequenced from a single sample in a study of control samples from healthy donors and cancer patients. Produced via immunoSEQ multiplex PCR; TCRdb's table is partial and in-frame only. The data hold about 110,000 clones, with about 80% observed a single time. The sample comprised blood. The receptors were gathered from a man between 18 and 35 years old in good health.

V usage is TRBV30 and J usage is TRBJ1-6, with unresolved D. Trimming cost V 0 bases and J 0 bases, with 9 bases left between them. The CDR3 has 16 amino acids. Germline V gives CDR1 GTSNPN, CDR2 SVGIG (reference sequence). The chain's CDR3 is CAWSVLTNSYNSPLHF. CDR3 nucleotide sequence: TGTGCCTGGAGTGTGCTTACGAACTCCTATAATTCACCCCTCCACTTT. The full variable domain, rest sourced from reference TRBV30 and TRBJ1-6, is SQTIHQWPATLVQPVGSPLSLECTVEGTSNPNLYWYRQAAGRGLQLLFYSVGIGQISSEVPQNLSASRPQDRQFILSSKKLLLSDSGFYLCAWSVLTNSYNSPLHFGNGTRLTVT.

A single count supports this clone. The chain employs TRBV27 and TRBJ2-2; D unclear. V was cut by 6 bases and J by 10 bases, with 15 bases left in between. Germline V CDR1 and CDR2: MNHEY, SMNVEV (reference sequence). The CDR3 has 13 amino acids. The CDR3 region has the DNA TGTGCCAGCAGGTTAGCTGGTTACGCGGAGCTGTTTTTT. It is translated as CASRLAGYAELFF.

The CDR3 here is CASSQIDIFSYNEQFF. The CDR3 bases are TGCGCCAGCAGCCAGATTGACATCTTCTCCTACAATGAGCAGTTCTTC. The chain joins TRBV4-1 to TRBJ2-1; D not certain. The CDR3 consists of 16 residues. Germline V gives CDR1 MGHRA, CDR2 YSYEKL. V was pared by 3 bases and J by 0 bases, with 12 bases between.

CDR3 in DNA: TGTGCCAGCAGTCAGACGGATCCCCGAAGGGTTAGCAATCAGCCCCAGCATTTT. Protein product: CASSQTDPRRVSNQPQHF. The V call is TRBV27, the J call TRBJ1-5; the D is unclear. V dropped 5 bases and J dropped 0 bases, with 20 bases sitting between them. This CDR3 region has 18 residues. Germline values: CDR1 MNHEY, CDR2 SMNVEV (reference sequence).

The rearrangement joins TRBV7-7 to TRBJ2-5; a weak D match, TRBD1 (5 bases). The CDR3 covers 14 residues. From germline, CDR1 is SSHAT and CDR2 FNYEAQ (reference sequence). Trimming shortened V by 4 bases and J by 5 bases, and 14 bases separated the two germline ends. CDR3 protein: CASSSDNPRETQYF. The CDR3 nucleotides read TGTGCCAGCAGCTCGGACAATCCCCGGGAGACCCAGTACTTC.

The chain uses TRBV5-6 and TRBJ2-7; the D gene is possibly TRBD1 (6 bases). V dropped 3 bases and J dropped 3 bases, with 13 bases sitting between them. The CDR3 has 14 amino acids. In germline, CDR1 is SGHDT, CDR2 YYEEEE. In DNA form, the CDR3 reads TGTGCCAGCAGCTCTACCGGGACACACTACGAGCAGTACGTC. It encodes CASSSTGTHYEQYV.

The chain employs TRBV6-5 and TRBJ1-2; D not certain. This CDR3 contains 13 residues. Trimming pared 1 base from V and 6 bases from J, leaving 9 bases between. Germline V gene sequence: CDR1 MNHEY, CDR2 SVGAGI. CDR3 sequence: CASSYFPEDGYTF. The DNA for the CDR3 is TGTGCCAGCAGTTACTTTCCGGAAGATGGCTACACCTTC.

Here the CDR3 reads CASSLTGRSYEQYF. DNA for the CDR3: TGTGCCAGCAGTTTGACAGGGCGCTCCTACGAGCAGTACTTC. The chain recombines TRBV28 with TRBJ2-7; 7 bases align to TRBD1. The CDR3 spans 14 residues. J gave up 0 bases and V 3 bases, and 2 bases lay outside the gene matches. The germline CDR1 and CDR2 sequences are MDHEN and SYDVKM.

The rearrangement uses TRBV30 and TRBJ2-7; D assignment may be TRBD1 or TRBD2 (5 bases each). The germline V gene encodes CDR1 GTSNPN and CDR2 SVGIG (reference sequence). Trimming took off 2 bases at V and 2 bases at J, with 16 bases between the two ends. This CDR3 is 15 amino acids long. CDR3 nucleotide sequence: TGTGCCTGGAGTCGCCTGGGGGTAGTCACCTACGAGCAGTACTTC. Amino acid sequence: CAWSRLGVVTYEQYF.

The chain carries TRBV6-6 and TRBJ1-1, with no clear D. V was cut by 5 bases and J by 6 bases, with 7 bases left in between. Germline V CDR1 and CDR2: MNHNY, SVGAGI (reference sequence). The CDR3 runs 11 residues. DNA of the CDR3: TGTGCCAGCAGTCCTCAGGCTGAAGCTTTCTTT. Translation: CASSPQAEAFF.

This sequence joins TRBV9 and TRBJ2-7, with 7 bases identical to TRBD1. V trimming: 4 bases; J trimming: 5 bases; junction bases outside the gene matches: 9. The CDR3 covers 14 residues. In germline, CDR1 is SGDLS, CDR2 YYNGEE. CDR3 residues: CASSPTGYFHEQYF. The CDR3 DNA sequence: TGTGCCAGCAGCCCGACAGGGTACTTCCACGAGCAGTACTTC.

The V call is TRBV13, the J call TRBJ1-1; maybe TRBD1 (5 bases). Trimming cost V 5 bases and J 1 base, with 20 bases left between them. In germline, CDR1 is PRHDT, CDR2 FYEKMQ (reference sequence). This CDR3 has 17 residues. The CDR3 loop reads CASSVDNPLLRNTEAFF. The CDR3 DNA reads as TGTGCCAGCAGCGTGGACAACCCCCTTTTGCGGAACACTGAAGCTTTCTTT.

The sample holds many counts of this clone. The chain joins TRBV5-4 to TRBJ1-5; 9 bases align to TRBD1. The CDR3 runs to 14 residues. Per germline, CDR1 SGHNT and CDR2 YYREEE (reference sequence). The V gene end was trimmed by 3 bases and the J gene end by 6 bases; junction bases not matched to a gene: 4. The CDR3 nucleotides are TGTGCCAGCAGCTCGGGACAGGGAAGTCAGCCCCAGCATTTT. This encodes CASSSGQGSQPQHF.

Only a few counts were recorded for this clone. The chain has TRBV7-2 and TRBJ1-2; 8 nucleotides line up with TRBD1. V shed 3 bases, J shed 2 bases, and the junction held 2 bases outside the gene matches. The CDR3 spans 14 residues. In germline, CDR1 is SGHTA, CDR2 FQGNSA. The CDR3 region has the DNA TGTGCCAGCAGCTTGGACAGGGTGAACTATGGCTACACCTTC. Translated: CASSLDRVNYGYTF.

The V and J genes are TRBV9 and TRBJ2-1; possible D gene TRBD2, 6 bases. This CDR3 is 16 amino acids long. Germline V gene sequence: CDR1 SGDLS, CDR2 YYNGEE. V lost 0 bases and J lost 5, with 15 bases in between. The CDR3 sequence is CASSVDPRGRNNEQFF. The CDR3 coding sequence is TGTGCCAGCAGCGTAGATCCGCGGGGCAGAAACAATGAGCAGTTCTTC.

The chain is built from TRBV24-1 and TRBJ2-2, with 12 positions matching TRBD1. V shed 9 bases, J shed 2 bases, and the junction held 3 bases outside the gene matches. The CDR3 covers 15 residues. Germline assignment: CDR1 KGHDR and CDR2 SFDVKD. In DNA form, the CDR3 reads TGTGCCACCGGGGACAGGGGGCGAAACACCGGGGAGCTGTTTTTT. Its protein is CATGDRGRNTGELFF.

The rearrangement links TRBV10-3 to TRBJ2-1, with TRBD1 matching over 7 bases. Germline CDR1 ENHRY, CDR2 SYGVKD. The CDR3 sequence is 12 residues long. V trimming: 11 bases; J trimming: 9 bases; junction bases outside the gene matches: 10. The CDR3 DNA reads as TGTGCCGTCCGGTCTTCAGGGGGTGAGCAGTTCTTC. Translation gives CAVRSSGGEQFF.

This chain connects TRBV19 to TRBJ2-2; TRBD1 matches 7 bases. In germline, CDR1 is LNHDA, CDR2 SQIVND (reference sequence). The CDR3 length is 16 residues. The trim removed 3 bases at V and 3 bases at J, leaving 7 bases unmatched. The CDR3 DNA sequence: TGTGCCAGTAGTATTCAGGGGGTTGGGTACACCGGGGAGCTGTTTTTT. Its translation: CASSIQGVGYTGELFF.

The chain combines TRBV15 with TRBJ2-1; D may be TRBD2 (6 bases). This CDR3 spans 13 amino acids. CDR1 is LNHNV and CDR2 is YYDKDF in the germline V gene (reference sequence). The V and J ends lost 0 bases and 9 bases respectively, with 9 bases between them. The CDR3 protein is CATSRDVSGEQFF. CDR3 in DNA: TGTGCCACCAGCAGAGACGTTAGCGGTGAGCAGTTCTTC.

The V call is TRBV11-2, the J call TRBJ2-1; 10 bases line up with TRBD2. Germline trimming cut 0 bases from V and 7 bases from J; bases unmatched to any gene: 9. CDR3 size: 17 residues. The V gene's germline CDR1 is SGHAT and CDR2 FQNNGV. The chain's CDR3 is CASSLDRVAGGLNEQFF. DNA of the CDR3: TGTGCCAGCAGCTTAGATCGGGTAGCGGGGGGTCTAAATGAGCAGTTCTTC.

This clone was seen only once. This sequence joins TRBV27 and TRBJ2-7, with D uncertain. The germline V gene has CDR1 MNHEY and CDR2 SMNVEV (reference sequence). There are 13 residues in the CDR3. Trimming pared 3 bases from V and 2 bases from J, leaving 8 bases between. The CDR3 protein is CASSFPVPYEQYF. CDR3 coding DNA: TGTGCCAGCAGTTTTCCAGTCCCCTACGAGCAGTACTTC.

The chain uses TRBV5-1 and TRBJ2-3, with TRBD2 matching 8 bases. Germline CDR1 is SGHRS and CDR2 is YFSETQ. There are 16 residues in the CDR3. Unmatched junction bases numbered 9, after V lost 4 bases and J lost 2 bases. The DNA of the CDR3 is TGCGCCAGCAGCCCCTATGGAGCGGGAGACACAGATACGCAGTATTTT. Translated: CASSPYGAGDTDTQYF.

This chain joins TRBV11-3 and TRBJ2-1; D is undetermined. Trimming removed 0 bases from V and 7 bases from J, with 7 bases in between. The CDR3 extends over 13 amino acids. CDR1 is SGHNT and CDR2 is YENEEA in the germline V gene. CDR3 sequence reads: CASSLDMGNEQFF. CDR3 bases: TGTGCCAGCAGCTTAGATATGGGGAATGAGCAGTTCTTC. The full variable domain, rest sourced from reference TRBV11-3 and TRBJ2-1, is EAGVVQSPRYKIIEKKQPVAFWCNPISGHNTLYWYLQNLGQGPELLIRYENEEAVDDSQLPKDRFSAERLKGVDSTLKIQPAELGDSAVYLCASSLDMGNEQFFGPGTRLTVL.

V usage is TRBV5-1 and J usage is TRBJ2-4, with D perhaps being TRBD1 or TRBD2 (6 bases each). Germline loops: CDR1 SGHRS, CDR2 YFSETQ. The V gene lost 6 bases and the J gene lost 3 bases, with 13 bases spanning the gap. CDR3 size: 14 residues. In DNA, the CDR3 is TGCGCCAGCAAGGGGGGCGCGAGCAAAAACATTCAGTACTTC. Translating gives CASKGGASKNIQYF. The whole variable domain, remainder taken from reference TRBV5-1 and TRBJ2-4, is KAGVTQTPRYLIKTRGQQVTLSCSPISGHRSVSWYQQTPGQGLQFLFEYFSETQRNKGNFPGRFSGRQFSNSRSEMNVSTLELGDSALYLCASKGGASKNIQYFGAGTRLSVL.

This clone was seen once. CDR3 nucleotide sequence: TGCGCCAGCAGCCAACCCGACCCCGGGGTGGCTGTTAGCACAGATACGCAGTATTTT. This encodes CASSQPDPGVAVSTDTQYF. The chain links TRBV4-1 to TRBJ2-3; tentative D call: TRBD2 (5 bases). Trimming removed 2 bases from V and 0 bases from J, with 21 bases in between. CDR3 length: 19 residues. Germline V gene lookup returns CDR1 MGHRA and CDR2 YSYEKL.